This entry is about one T cell receptor beta chain. Its binding antigen is unknown. Qualities for individual bases were not recorded, and no much larger clone is one base off. These data belong to a study of blood T cell repertoires in COVID-19 (dated by TCRdb to 2020 to 2021). A note on the overall study: Samples covering the acute and convalescent phases of COVID-19 were provided by collaborators in the United States, Italy and Spain. The material from the prospective study consisted of cDNA or gDNA derived from T cells, B-cell-depleted T cells, or PBMCs. The dataset comprised deeply sampled blood TCRbeta repertoires from subjects exposed to, actively infected with, or recovered from COVID-19. The repertoires were made available in a free public database intended to serve as a resource for research on the immune response to SARS-CoV-2. Samples came from the ongoing ImmuneRACE study (first 160 participants) plus 1,254 subjects from 6 global collaborators. Sample metadata almost always included a de-identified subject ID, COVID-19 status, age in years and sex. Where HLA class I and class II types were available, the types were taken from metadata supplied by the sample provider, not from assay-based typing. Paper-wide results and their limitations: How much clinical and demographic metadata was included differed by source and by participant, and the metadata was provided uncurated.

In the prospective study, participants were roughly 18 to 100 years old, resided in about two dozen geographic areas of the United States, and were enrolled through a virtual design. In the prospective study, participants were assigned to cohorts based on the clinical history participants reported in a screening survey and a study questionnaire. A participant counted as exposed if, within 2 weeks of entering the study, that participant had been in contact with someone who had a PCR-confirmed or clinician-diagnosed COVID-19 case. In the prospective study, mobile phlebotomists collected whole blood, serum and a nasopharyngeal or oropharyngeal swab from each participant. Over a 2-month period, participants in the prospective study had the option of providing additional blood draws and questionnaires. Before DNA extraction, blood samples from the prospective study were shipped at room temperature or frozen.

TCRbeta CDR3 regions were amplified from genomic DNA by means of the immunoSEQ Assay, a bias-controlled multiplex PCR. The published analysis was carried out like this. The number of nucleated cells in each sample was estimated from the amplification of reference gene primers within the assay. To quantify the absolute abundance of each unique TCRbeta CDR3 rearrangement, sequence reads were collapsed and filtered. For each sample, productive Simpson clonality was calculated as the square root of Simpson's diversity index over productive rearrangements. TCRdb mirrors the immuneACCESS table, restricted to in-frame sequences. Some clones are absent from its copies; in checked studies, under half trace to an unresolved V gene, and the reason for the others is unknown. V and J calls and clone size are as listed in that table; D and trimming were resolved from the DNA. Within this sample are about 300,000 clones, with around 85% of them counted one time only. Of the sample, around 1.9% falls within the top ten clones.

The sample consisted of PBMCs or T cells enriched from blood (not recorded which). The clonotype comes from a woman younger than 45 who had been exposed to COVID-19.

The CDR3 sequence is CATKRRRGDHYGYTF. The base sequence is TGTGCCACTAAAAGGCGTCGGGGTGACCACTATGGCTACACCTTC. The rearranged chain carries TRBV19 and TRBJ1-2, with the D gene not confidently named. Cut back by 10 bases and 3 bases, the V and J ends lie 21 bases apart. The CDR3 has 15 amino acids, counting the end cysteine and phenylalanine. Only the CDR3 part of the read is kept: 45 bases, read in frame from the first base. The germline V gene (reference sequence) gives CDR1 as LNHDA and CDR2 as SQIVND.